These 10 T cell receptor beta chains share one sample of origin, sequenced in a study of blood T cell repertoires in COVID-19. Clones were sequenced by immunoSEQ multiplex PCR, and TCRdb holds only the in-frame ones, with some missing. The repertoire holds more than 250,000 clones, with around 90% as singletons. The material sequenced was peripheral blood. All receptors come from a woman aged 45 to 65 with COVID-19, enrolled during active disease.

A single count supports this clone. The chain employs TRBV7-3 and TRBJ2-1; 7 bases are a match to TRBD2. Germline CDR1 SGHTA, CDR2 FQGTGA. The CDR3 has 13 amino acids. V trimming: 2 bases; J trimming: 7 bases; junction bases outside the gene matches: 2. CDR3 DNA: TGTGCCAGCAGCTTAGGACTAGAAAATGAGCAGTTCTTC. Translated, it gives CASSLGLENEQFF.

V and J are TRBV6-5 and TRBJ2-7, with D perhaps TRBD1 (6 bases). Germline CDR1 is MNHEY and CDR2 is SVGAGI. The CDR3 consists of 13 residues. V was clipped by 7 bases and J by 4 bases, with 14 bases between them. This CDR3 is CASTRRGPYEQYF. The CDR3 DNA is TGTGCCAGCACGCGCAGGGGTCCGTACGAGCAGTACTTC.

The chain carries TRBV5-5 and TRBJ2-5, with TRBD1 identical over 8 bases. The length of the CDR3 is 16 residues. V was pared by 5 bases and J by 2 bases, with 11 bases of the junction left unmatched. The V gene's germline CDR1 is SGHKS and CDR2 YYEKEE (reference sequence). CDR3 sequence (DNA): TGTGCCAGCAGGTCAGGGGGCCGATTCCTTCAAGAGACCCAGTACTTC. Its protein is CASRSGGRFLQETQYF.

This clone was observed a single time. The chain has TRBV3-1 (or the pseudogene TRBV3-2) and TRBJ1-2; D is unresolved. This CDR3 has 15 residues. Germline V gene lookup returns CDR1 LGHDT and CDR2 YNNKEL (reference sequence). V was pared by 0 bases and J by 8 bases, with 16 bases between. The CDR3 DNA reads TGTGCCAGCAGCCAAGATCCCGCGCAGATGGGCGGCTACACCTTC. Amino acid sequence: CASSQDPAQMGGYTF.

The chain couples TRBV29-1 to TRBJ2-7, with a weak D call TRBD1 (5 bases). The CDR3 has 12 amino acids. With 8 bases removed from V and 2 bases from J, the gap between germline ends came to 13 bases. Germline-derived CDR1 and CDR2 are SQVTM and ANQGSEA. This chain's CDR3 is CSILKGTYEQYF. CDR3 bases: TGCAGCATACTCAAGGGGACCTACGAGCAGTACTTC.

This chain links TRBV5-4 with TRBJ1-2; no clear D gene. This CDR3 has 14 amino acids. The germline CDR1 and CDR2 sequences are SGHNT and YYREEE (reference sequence). Trimming removed 0 bases from V and 5 bases from J, with 11 bases in between. Here the CDR3 reads CASSLGQYAYGYTF. The CDR3 coding sequence is TGTGCCAGCAGCTTGGGGCAGTACGCTTATGGCTACACCTTC.

The chain couples TRBV19 to TRBJ2-1, with TRBD2 identical over 10 bases. Germline V lookup: CDR1 LNHDA, CDR2 SQIVND (reference sequence). V shed 1 base and J 8 bases; nucleotides not matched to a gene: 8. This CDR3 region has 16 residues. CDR3 DNA sequence: TGTGCCAGTAGTATAGGAGCGGGAGGGCCGACGGATGAGCAGTTCTTC. It yields the protein CASSIGAGGPTDEQFF.

This clone was recorded only once. The V call is TRBV23-1, the J call TRBJ1-2; TRBD1 agrees at 10 bases. TRBV23-1 is labeled an ORF, and its function is uncertain. V was clipped by 2 bases and J by 4 bases; unmatched bases: 10. This CDR3 comprises 17 residues. The CDR3 protein is CASSQTRDRGLIYGYTF. CDR3 bases: TGCGCCAGCAGTCAAACCCGGGACAGGGGATTAATCTATGGCTACACCTTC.

For the CDR3, the DNA is TGTGCCAGCAGCCAAGATCCGGGTGAGCAGTTCTTC. Translated, it gives CASSQDPGEQFF. The V and J genes are TRBV3-1 (or the pseudogene TRBV3-2) and TRBJ2-1; no definite D call. CDR3 length: 12 amino acids. CDR1 LGHDT and CDR2 YNNKEL come from the germline V gene (reference sequence). Deletions cut 0 bases from V and 9 bases from J, with 6 bases between.

V and J are TRBV7-2 and TRBJ2-7, with D unclear. Looked up from germline, CDR1 is SGHTA and CDR2 is FQGNSA. V dropped 6 bases and J dropped 4 bases, with 10 bases sitting between them. This CDR3 has 12 residues. The DNA of the CDR3 is TGTGCCAGCAGTCCTAAGAATTACGAGCAGTACTTC. It specifies CASSPKNYEQYF.